One T cell receptor (beta chain) is described in this entry. Its antigen is currently unknown. This entry is derived from a study of OX40 agonist ivuxolimab in advanced cancers. Background on the study: Ivuxolimab is a fully human IgG2 antibody that activates OX40 (CD134).

Overall study results and limits: Clonal expansion by week 6 occurred in CD4+ and CD8+ blood T cells (at 0.1 to 3.0 mg/kg).

Drawing of blood for sampling happened at baseline, at cycle 4 day 1, and at cycle 7 day 1. Some clones are missing from TCRdb's copy, which holds only in-frame ones; the method was immunoSEQ multiplex PCR. The sample records 96,000 or so clones, about nine tenths being singletons. Sequenced here: CD4+ or CD8+ T cells sorted from blood, sampled in a trial of the OX40 agonist ivuxolimab. The sequence was collected from an adult with an advanced solid tumor such as melanoma, head and neck, liver or kidney cancer.

The CDR3 DNA reads as TGTGCTAGTGGCCCTGGGACTAGCGGGAGCCAACACGGGGAGCTGTTTTTT. Protein product: CASGPGTSGSQHGELFF. This chain connects TRBV12-5 to TRBJ2-2; TRBD2 matches at 14 bases. Unmatched junction bases numbered 10, after V lost 6 bases and J lost 7 bases. This CDR3 has 17 amino acids. In germline, CDR1 is LGHNT, CDR2 FRNRAP.